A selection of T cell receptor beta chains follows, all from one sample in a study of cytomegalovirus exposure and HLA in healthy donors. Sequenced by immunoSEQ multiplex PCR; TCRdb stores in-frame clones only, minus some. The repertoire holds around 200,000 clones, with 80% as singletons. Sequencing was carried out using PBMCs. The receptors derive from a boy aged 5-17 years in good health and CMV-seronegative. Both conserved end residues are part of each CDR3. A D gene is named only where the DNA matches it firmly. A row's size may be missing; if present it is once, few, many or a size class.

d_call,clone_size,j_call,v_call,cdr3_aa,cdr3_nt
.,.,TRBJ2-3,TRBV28,CASSSYRGLPDTQYF,TGTGCCAGCAGTTCTTATCGTGGCCTTCCAGATACGCAGTATTTT
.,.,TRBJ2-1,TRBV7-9,CASSVLQGPPHNEQFF,TGTGCCAGCAGCGTTTTACAGGGTCCCCCCCACAATGAGCAGTTCTTC
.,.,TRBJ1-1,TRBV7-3,CASSPTLGDLSTEAFF,TGTGCCAGCAGCCCCACCCTTGGAGACTTGAGCACTGAAGCTTTCTTT
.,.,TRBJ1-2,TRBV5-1,CASSSGNQGGIYGYTF,TGCGCCAGCAGCTCGGGAAACCAGGGAGGTATATATGGCTACACCTTC
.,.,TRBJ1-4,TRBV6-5,CASSRTTDLFF,TGTGCCAGCAGCAGAACGACAGACCTGTTTTTT
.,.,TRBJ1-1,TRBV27,CASGKSQGVDTEAFF,TGTGCCAGCGGCAAGTCTCAGGGTGTGGACACTGAAGCTTTCTTT
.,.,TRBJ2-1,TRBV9,CASSHSNEQFF,TGTGCCAGCAGTCACTCCAATGAGCAGTTCTTC
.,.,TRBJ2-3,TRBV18,CASSPSVTDTQYF,TGTGCCAGCTCACCATCAGTAACAGATACGCAGTATTTT
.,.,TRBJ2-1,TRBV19,CASRTVYNEQFF,TGTGCCAGTAGGACAGTCTACAATGAGCAGTTCTTC
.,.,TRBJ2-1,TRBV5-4,CASSLVQGLYNEQFF,TGTGCCAGCAGCTTGGTCCAGGGGCTTTACAATGAGCAGTTCTTC
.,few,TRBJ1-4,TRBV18,CASSPDSATNEKLFF,TGTGCCAGCTCACCGGACAGCGCAACTAATGAAAAACTGTTTTTT
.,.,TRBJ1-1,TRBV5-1,CASSFGTGEKAFF,TGCGCCAGCAGCTTTGGCACTGGGGAGAAAGCTTTCTTT
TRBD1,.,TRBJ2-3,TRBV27,CASKGQVAQYF,TGTGCCAGCAAAGGACAGGTTGCGCAGTATTTT
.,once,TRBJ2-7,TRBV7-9,CASSLGTVEQYF,TGTGCCAGCAGCTTAGGGACAGTTGAGCAGTACTTC
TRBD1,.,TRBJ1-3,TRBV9,CASSPRTGGGSSGNTIYF,TGTGCCAGCAGCCCTCGGACAGGGGGTGGCTCCTCTGGAAACACCATATATTTT
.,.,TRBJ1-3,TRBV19,CASSIYLGRISGNTIYF,TGTGCCAGTAGTATATATCTCGGGAGGATCTCTGGAAACACCATATATTTT
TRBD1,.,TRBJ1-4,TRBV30,CAWRMTGWDEKLFF,TGTGCCTGGAGGATGACAGGGTGGGATGAAAAACTGTTTTTT
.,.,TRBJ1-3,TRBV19,CASSTGYAGNTIYF,TGTGCCAGTTCTACAGGGTACGCTGGAAACACCATATATTTT
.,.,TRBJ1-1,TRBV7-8,CALKAVTMNTEAFF,TGTGCCCTCAAGGCTGTTACTATGAACACTGAAGCTTTCTTT
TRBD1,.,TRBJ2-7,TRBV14,CASSHKTGYGVKQHF,TGTGCCAGCAGCCACAAGACAGGGTACGGTGTGAAGCAGCACTTC
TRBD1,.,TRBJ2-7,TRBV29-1,CSVEVKGGVDEQYF,TGCAGCGTTGAAGTTAAAGGGGGCGTCGACGAGCAGTACTTC
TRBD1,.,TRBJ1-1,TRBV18,CASSPPYQGAEAFF,TGTGCCAGCTCACCACCCTACCAGGGGGCTGAAGCTTTCTTT
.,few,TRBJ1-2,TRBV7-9,CASSPYSGYTF,TGTGCCAGCAGCCCTTACAGCGGCTACACCTTC
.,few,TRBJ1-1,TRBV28,CASSYSLGEAFF,TGTGCCAGCAGTTACAGTTTGGGTGAAGCTTTCTTT
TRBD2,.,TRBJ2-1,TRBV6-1,CASSALAGQKNEQFF,TGTGCCAGCAGTGCCCTAGCGGGACAGAAAAATGAGCAGTTCTTC
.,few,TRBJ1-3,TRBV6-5,CASGRGSSGNTIYF,TGTGCCAGCGGGAGGGGGAGCTCTGGAAACACCATATATTTT
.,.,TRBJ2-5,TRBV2,CASSEVRETQYF,TGTGCCAGCAGCGAGGTTCGGGAGACCCAGTACTTC
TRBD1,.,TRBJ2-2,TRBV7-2,CASSLAAYRGETGELFF,TGTGCCAGCAGCTTAGCGGCCTACAGGGGTGAAACCGGGGAGCTGTTTTTT
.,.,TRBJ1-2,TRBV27,CASSLGLGLSYGYTF,TGTGCCAGCAGTTTAGGACTAGGGTTGAGCTATGGCTACACCTTC
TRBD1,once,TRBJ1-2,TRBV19,CASSIGGQGNYGYTF,TGTGCCAGTAGTATAGGAGGACAGGGGAACTATGGCTACACCTTC
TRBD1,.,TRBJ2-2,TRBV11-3,CASSPTGVGTGELFF,TGTGCCAGCAGCCCCACAGGGGTTGGCACCGGGGAGCTGTTTTTT
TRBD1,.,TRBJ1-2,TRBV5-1,CASSLANRDSQSNSYGYTF,TGCGCCAGCAGCCTGGCGAACCGGGACAGCCAATCCAACTCCTATGGCTACACCTTC